The 25 T cell receptor beta chains below come from one sample, sequenced in a study of shared clonotypes between healthy human individuals. Generated by immunoSEQ multiplex PCR, the TCRdb table keeps only in-frame clones and is missing some. The repertoire holds more than 1,200,000 clones, with 97% to 99% as singletons. Sequences were obtained from naive CD4+ T cells sorted from blood. Described subset: CD45RA+ positively selected. These receptor sequences come from a man younger than 40 in good health.

The chain is built from TRBV9 and TRBJ2-7; 8 bases are shared with TRBD1. Germline values: CDR1 SGDLS, CDR2 YYNGEE. The CDR3 totals 14 residues. V lost 4 bases and J lost 6; bases outside the gene matches: 9. CDR3 residues: CASSSDRGRSEQYF. In nucleotides, the CDR3 is TGTGCCAGCAGCAGCGACAGGGGTAGGAGCGAGCAGTACTTC.

The chain employs TRBV11-2 and TRBJ2-5; 9 bases map to TRBD1. This CDR3 contains 17 residues. V was clipped by 5 bases and J by 1 base; unmatched bases: 11. Germline V lookup: CDR1 SGHAT, CDR2 FQNNGV. The CDR3 reads CASSPRTGAIFQETQYF. CDR3 nucleotides: TGTGCCAGCAGCCCACGGACAGGGGCGATTTTCCAAGAGACCCAGTACTTC.

The gene calls are TRBV28 and TRBJ2-7; 8 bases agree with TRBD1. Germline V gene lookup returns CDR1 MDHEN and CDR2 SYDVKM. CDR3 length equals 16 residues. V shed 5 bases and J 4 bases; nucleotides not matched to a gene: 13. The CDR3 protein is CASSTTSPGQVYEQYF. The CDR3 DNA sequence: TGTGCCAGCAGTACAACCTCTCCGGGACAGGTGTACGAGCAGTACTTC.

The gene calls are TRBV30 and TRBJ2-1; 7 bases agree with TRBD1. Germline trimming cut 1 base from V and 5 bases from J; bases unmatched to any gene: 11. The CDR3 runs 16 residues. The germline CDR1 and CDR2 sequences are GTSNPN and SVGIG (reference sequence). This CDR3 is CAWSDWTGTANNEQFF. The CDR3 nucleotides are TGTGCCTGGAGTGACTGGACCGGGACAGCCAACAATGAGCAGTTCTTC.

J is TRBJ1-5 and V is TRBV28, with a tentative D call TRBD1 (6 bases). Trimming pared 6 bases from V and 7 bases from J, leaving 13 bases between. The CDR3 extends over 13 amino acids. Per the germline V gene, CDR1 is MDHEN and CDR2 is SYDVKM. DNA of the CDR3: TGTGCCAGCAGCTGGGGGCTAGACCAGCCCCAGCATTTT. Translating gives CASSWGLDQPQHF.

CDR3 region: CASSLGQLPGELFF. The CDR3 DNA follows: TGCGCCAGCAGCTTGGGACAGCTTCCCGGGGAGCTGTTTTTT. V gene TRBV5-1 combines with J gene TRBJ2-2; weak D call: TRBD1 (5 bases). The V gene lost 0 bases and the J gene lost 6 bases, with 9 bases spanning the gap. This CDR3 contains 14 residues. The V gene's germline CDR1 is SGHRS and CDR2 YFSETQ.

The chain uses TRBV5-5 and TRBJ2-5; 7 bases fit TRBD2. The J segment lost 2 bases and the V segment lost 1 base, leaving 11 bases of the junction unmatched. This CDR3 region has 17 residues. CDR1 and CDR2 from the germline V gene are SGHKS and YYEKEE (reference sequence). DNA of the CDR3: TGTGCCAGCAGCTTGTCATTATTGGGGGGACTACAAGAGACCCAGTACTTC. It is translated as CASSLSLLGGLQETQYF.

The chain uses TRBV9 and TRBJ2-1, with D tentatively TRBD2 (5 bases). The CDR3 loop spans 15 amino acids. V was shortened by 1 base and J by 8 bases, with 16 bases between the two germline ends. The germline CDR1 and CDR2 sequences are SGDLS and YYNGEE. Here the CDR3 reads CASSVYQDSGYEQFF. The CDR3 DNA reads TGTGCCAGCAGCGTATATCAGGACTCGGGGTATGAGCAGTTCTTC.

The V gene is TRBV12-5, the J gene TRBJ2-1; TRBD1 or TRBD2 may be the D gene (6 bases each). Trimming cost V 0 bases and J 9 bases, with 9 bases left between them. This CDR3 is 13 amino acids long. Per germline, CDR1 LGHNT and CDR2 FRNRAP. CDR3 DNA sequence: TGTGCTAGTGGTTTGGTCGGGGGCGGTGAGCAGTTCTTC. As protein: CASGLVGGGEQFF.

The V gene is TRBV7-7, the J gene TRBJ2-1; 7 bases match TRBD1. J lost 4 bases, V lost 3 bases, and 6 bases had no gene match. CDR1 and CDR2 from the germline V gene are SSHAT and FNYEAQ (reference sequence). This CDR3 is 15 amino acids long. The CDR3 DNA follows: TGTGCCAGCAGCTTCGGAACAGGGGAATACAATGAGCAGTTCTTC. Translating it yields CASSFGTGEYNEQFF.

The genes are TRBV5-4 and TRBJ2-3; TRBD2 aligns across 12 bases. This CDR3 is built from 16 residues. Losses at the gene ends were 3 bases for V and 6 bases for J; bases not matched to a gene: 8. Germline-derived CDR1 and CDR2 are SGHNT and YYREEE (reference sequence). CDR3 amino acids: CASSSRLAGATDTQYF. CDR3 nucleotides: TGTGCCAGCAGCTCTCGACTAGCGGGAGCTACGGATACGCAGTATTTT.

This clone was detected once. V gene TRBV27 combines with J gene TRBJ2-7, with D tentatively TRBD2 (6 bases). CDR1 is MNHEY, CDR2 SMNVEV, per germline (reference sequence). The CDR3 is 13 residues long. Trimming stripped 2 bases from V and 6 bases from J, with 11 bases between. CDR3 protein: CASSLAGGSEQYF. CDR3 nucleotides: TGTGCCAGCAGTTTAGCTGGAGGGAGCGAGCAGTACTTC.

The V gene is TRBV9, the J gene TRBJ1-4, with no clear D. CDR1 is SGDLS and CDR2 is YYNGEE in the germline V gene. Deletions cut 0 bases from V and 3 bases from J, with 9 bases between. This CDR3 has 15 residues. CDR3 region: CASSVGGSPNEKLFF. The CDR3 DNA follows: TGTGCCAGCAGCGTAGGCGGCAGTCCTAATGAAAAACTGTTTTTT.

The chain uses TRBV30 and TRBJ2-5, with 10 bases fitting TRBD2. There are 15 residues in the CDR3. Unmatched junction bases numbered 6, after V lost 0 bases and J lost 5 bases. Germline values: CDR1 GTSNPN, CDR2 SVGIG (reference sequence). CDR3 nucleotide sequence: TGTGCCTGGAGTGTATCTAGCGGGAGTCGTGAGACCCAGTACTTC. Translation gives CAWSVSSGSRETQYF.

The rearrangement joins TRBV28 to TRBJ1-4, with 7 bases fitting TRBD1. The CDR3 loop spans 14 amino acids. Germline V lookup: CDR1 MDHEN, CDR2 SYDVKM. The ends lost 4 bases at V and 15 bases at J; junction bases unmatched: 14. The CDR3 here is CASSSTSRPGQMFF. CDR3 in DNA: TGTGCCAGCAGTTCCACCTCACGGCCGGGACAGATGTTTTTT.

This sequence joins TRBV27 and TRBJ2-7; D perhaps matches TRBD1 (6 bases). Germline-derived CDR1 and CDR2 are MNHEY and SMNVEV (reference sequence). Trimming shortened V by 3 bases and J by 2 bases, and 20 bases separated the two germline ends. CDR3 length equals 17 residues. CDR3 amino acids: CASSFFRGSGDTYEQYF. The CDR3 DNA reads TGTGCCAGCAGTTTTTTCCGAGGTTCAGGGGACACCTACGAGCAGTACTTC.

This chain joins TRBV29-1 and TRBJ2-5; D is ambiguous. Germline lookup yields CDR1 SQVTM and CDR2 ANQGSEA. The CDR3 is made up of 8 amino acids. V was pared by 4 bases and J by 10 bases, with 4 bases between. The CDR3 reads CSVGDQYF. The DNA of the CDR3 is TGCAGCGTTGGGGACCAGTACTTC. Filled out from reference TRBV29-1 and TRBJ2-5, the complete variable domain reads SAVISQKPSRDICQRGTSLTIQCQVDSQVTMMFWYRQQPGQSLTLIATANQGSEATYESGFVIDKFPISRPNLTFSTLTVSNMSPEDSSIYLCSVGDQYFGPGTRLLVL.

J is TRBJ2-7 and V is TRBV5-1; TRBD2 matches at 12 bases. V was pared by 2 bases and J by 5 bases, with 8 bases of the junction left unmatched. The CDR3 runs to 16 residues. Germline V gene sequence: CDR1 SGHRS, CDR2 YFSETQ. The CDR3 nucleotides read TGCGCCAGCAGCTTCTTAACTAGCGGGAGGTTGGACGAGCAGTACTTC. Protein sequence: CASSFLTSGRLDEQYF.

The CDR3 nucleotides read TGTGCCAGCAGCGTCACAGACCCTAACTATGGCTACACCTTC. It yields the protein CASSVTDPNYGYTF. The chain recombines TRBV28 with TRBJ1-2, with unresolved D. Germline V CDR1 and CDR2: MDHEN, SYDVKM. Trimming shortened V by 6 bases and J by 0 bases, and 11 bases separated the two germline ends. The CDR3 loop spans 14 amino acids.

The chain joins TRBV29-1 to TRBJ1-2; D not certain. The CDR3 has 14 amino acids. Trimming removed 6 bases at V and 4 bases at J, with 18 bases between. CDR1 is SQVTM and CDR2 is ANQGSEA in the germline V gene. Here the CDR3 DNA reads TGCAGCGTAACCTCGACTCACGACTCCTATGGCTACACCTTC. It codes for CSVTSTHDSYGYTF.

The rearrangement uses TRBV5-1 and TRBJ2-1; 14 nucleotides agree with TRBD2. CDR1 is SGHRS, CDR2 YFSETQ, per germline. The V and J ends lost 5 bases and 3 bases, in that order; junction bases with no gene match: 7. The CDR3 extends over 17 amino acids. In DNA, the CDR3 is TGCGCCAGCAGTGGTGGGACTAGCGGGAGTGTCTACAATGAGCAGTTCTTC. Its protein is CASSGGTSGSVYNEQFF.

This rearrangement joins TRBV10-3 to TRBJ2-2, with TRBD1 identical over 8 bases. Germline V gene sequence: CDR1 ENHRY, CDR2 SYGVKD. The CDR3 spans 17 residues. With V trimmed by 4 bases and J by 5 bases, 12 bases remained unmatched. The CDR3 spells CAISAPGQGALTGELFF. The CDR3 region has the DNA TGTGCCATCAGTGCCCCGGGGCAGGGGGCGCTGACCGGGGAGCTGTTTTTT.

This rearrangement joins TRBV13 to TRBJ2-7; no reliable D call. V was clipped by 5 bases and J by 3 bases, with 14 bases between them. This CDR3 is 14 amino acids long. Germline V CDR1 and CDR2: PRHDT, FYEKMQ (reference sequence). The CDR3 protein is CASSPPPLHYEQYF. Written as DNA, the CDR3 is TGTGCCAGCAGCCCTCCACCGCTCCACTACGAGCAGTACTTC.

This sequence joins TRBV15 and TRBJ2-7, with D possibly matching TRBD2 (5 bases). Trimming left V 0 bases short and J 3 bases short, with 18 bases between. This CDR3 has 17 amino acids. Germline V gene sequence: CDR1 LNHNV, CDR2 YYDKDF (reference sequence). The CDR3 here is CATSRDLGSQPIYEQYF. As DNA, the CDR3 is TGTGCCACCAGCAGAGATTTAGGGAGCCAACCTATCTACGAGCAGTACTTC.

V is TRBV7-2 and J is TRBJ2-1, with a weak D call TRBD1 (5 bases). V lost 6 bases, J lost 0 bases, and 18 bases lay in between. Germline loops: CDR1 SGHTA, CDR2 FQGNSA. The CDR3 sequence is 17 residues long. Written as DNA, the CDR3 is TGTGCCAGCAGTTTTAGGGGCGGTCCGGGCTCCTACAATGAGCAGTTCTTC. Translating gives CASSFRGGPGSYNEQFF.